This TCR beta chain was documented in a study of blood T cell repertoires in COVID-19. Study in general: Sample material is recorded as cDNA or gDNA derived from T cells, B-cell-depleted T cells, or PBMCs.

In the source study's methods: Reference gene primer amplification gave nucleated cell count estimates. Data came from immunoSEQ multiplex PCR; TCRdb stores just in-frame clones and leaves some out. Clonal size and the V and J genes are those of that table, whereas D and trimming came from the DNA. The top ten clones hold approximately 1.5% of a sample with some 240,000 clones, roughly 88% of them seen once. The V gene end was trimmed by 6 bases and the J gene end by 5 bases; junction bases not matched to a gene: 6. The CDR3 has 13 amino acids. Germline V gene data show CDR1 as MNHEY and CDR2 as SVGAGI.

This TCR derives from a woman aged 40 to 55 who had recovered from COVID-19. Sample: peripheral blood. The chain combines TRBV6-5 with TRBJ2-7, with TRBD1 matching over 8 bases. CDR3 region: CASRKTGDDEQYF. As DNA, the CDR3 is TGTGCCAGCAGAAAGACAGGGGATGACGAGCAGTACTTC.